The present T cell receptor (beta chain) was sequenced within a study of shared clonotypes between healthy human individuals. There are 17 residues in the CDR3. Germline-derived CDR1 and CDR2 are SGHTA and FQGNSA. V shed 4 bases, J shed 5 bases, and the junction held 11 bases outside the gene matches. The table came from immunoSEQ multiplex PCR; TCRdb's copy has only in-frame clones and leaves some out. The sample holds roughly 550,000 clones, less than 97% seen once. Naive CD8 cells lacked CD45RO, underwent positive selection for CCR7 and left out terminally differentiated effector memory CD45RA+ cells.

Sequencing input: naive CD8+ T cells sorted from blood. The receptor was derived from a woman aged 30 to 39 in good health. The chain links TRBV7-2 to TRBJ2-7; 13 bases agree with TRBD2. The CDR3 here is CASSSGLAGEVVHEQYF. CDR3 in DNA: TGTGCCAGCAGCTCCGGACTAGCGGGAGAAGTCGTGCACGAGCAGTACTTC.